The 6 T cell receptor beta chains listed next were all sequenced from one sample in a study of control samples from healthy donors and cancer patients. Generated by immunoSEQ multiplex PCR, the TCRdb table keeps only in-frame clones and is missing some. The sample records 70,000 to 80,000 clones, approximately 90% being singletons. The sequenced sample consisted of PBMCs. The receptors stem from a woman in her sixties or seventies with head and neck cancer.

The chain employs TRBV10-3 and TRBJ2-7, with TRBD2 matching over 10 bases. The germline V gene encodes CDR1 ENHRY and CDR2 SYGVKD. This CDR3 has 16 amino acids. Germline trimming cut 4 bases from V and 3 bases from J; bases unmatched to any gene: 9. CDR3 protein: CAISAKTGTSVYEQYF. CDR3 nucleotide sequence: TGTGCCATCAGTGCCAAGACCGGGACTAGCGTCTACGAGCAGTACTTC.

This rearrangement joins TRBV28 to TRBJ1-5; D unclear. The V and J ends lost 2 bases and 0 bases respectively, with 11 bases between them. The CDR3 extends over 16 amino acids. Germline V gene data show CDR1 as MDHEN and CDR2 as SYDVKM. In DNA form, the CDR3 reads TGTGCCAGCAGTTTAGGTGGACTTAATAGCAATCAGCCCCAGCATTTT. Protein sequence: CASSLGGLNSNQPQHF.

The chain carries TRBV19 and TRBJ2-7, with 9 bases lining up with TRBD2. The CDR3 loop spans 15 amino acids. V was clipped by 5 bases and J by 7 bases; unmatched bases: 12. Germline loops: CDR1 LNHDA, CDR2 SQIVND (reference sequence). The CDR3 reads CASSWNGAGGREQYF. For the CDR3, the DNA is TGTGCCAGTAGTTGGAACGGGGCGGGAGGGAGAGAGCAGTACTTC.

The rearrangement joins TRBV5-4 to TRBJ2-5, with D perhaps TRBD2 (5 bases). CDR3 size: 14 residues. CDR1 and CDR2 from the germline V gene are SGHNT and YYREEE (reference sequence). V gave up 6 bases and J gave up 5 bases, with 17 bases separating them. CDR3 sequence (DNA): TGTGCCAGCATGGAGGACGCATCGGCGGAGACCCAGTACTTC. Its protein product is CASMEDASAETQYF.

The chain couples TRBV3-1 (or the pseudogene TRBV3-2) to TRBJ2-7; the D gene is possibly TRBD2 (6 bases). Germline V lookup: CDR1 LGHDT, CDR2 YNNKEL (reference sequence). This CDR3 has 13 residues. V lost 4 bases to trimming and J lost 3 bases, with 10 bases between them. The CDR3 here is CASSPRDHYEQYF. The DNA for the CDR3 is TGTGCCAGCAGCCCGCGGGACCACTACGAGCAGTACTTC.

V usage is TRBV5-1 and J usage is TRBJ1-6; TRBD1 might be the D (5 bases). The CDR3 spans 15 residues. Looked up from germline, CDR1 is SGHRS and CDR2 is YFSETQ. Trimming stripped 0 bases from V and 9 bases from J, with 13 bases between. CDR3 sequence: CASSLVGRESSPLHF. CDR3 in DNA: TGCGCCAGCAGCTTGGTTGGCAGGGAGAGTTCACCCCTCCACTTT.